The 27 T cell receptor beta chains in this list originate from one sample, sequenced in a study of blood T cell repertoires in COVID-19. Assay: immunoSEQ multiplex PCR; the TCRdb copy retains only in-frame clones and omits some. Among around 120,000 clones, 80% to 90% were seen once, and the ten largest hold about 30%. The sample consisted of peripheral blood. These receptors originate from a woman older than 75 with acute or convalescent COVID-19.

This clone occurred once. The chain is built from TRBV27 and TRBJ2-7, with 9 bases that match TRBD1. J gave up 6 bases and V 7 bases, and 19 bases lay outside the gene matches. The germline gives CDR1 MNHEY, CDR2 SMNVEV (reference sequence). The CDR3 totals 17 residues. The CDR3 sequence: CASILRSQGASRFEQYF. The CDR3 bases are TGTGCCAGCATTCTCCGGTCACAGGGGGCCTCGAGGTTCGAGCAGTACTTC.

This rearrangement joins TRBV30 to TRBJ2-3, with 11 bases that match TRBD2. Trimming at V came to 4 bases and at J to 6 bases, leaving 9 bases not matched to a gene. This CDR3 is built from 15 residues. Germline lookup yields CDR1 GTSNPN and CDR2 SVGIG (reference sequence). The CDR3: CAWTGLAGSGDTQYF. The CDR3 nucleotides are TGTGCCTGGACTGGACTAGCGGGCTCAGGGGATACGCAGTATTTT.

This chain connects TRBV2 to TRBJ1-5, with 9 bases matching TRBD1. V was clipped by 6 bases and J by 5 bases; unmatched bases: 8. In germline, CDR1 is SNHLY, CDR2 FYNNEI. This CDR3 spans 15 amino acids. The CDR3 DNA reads TGTGCCAGCAGGCCCCGGGACAGGGAATATCAGCCCCAGCATTTT. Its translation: CASRPRDREYQPQHF.

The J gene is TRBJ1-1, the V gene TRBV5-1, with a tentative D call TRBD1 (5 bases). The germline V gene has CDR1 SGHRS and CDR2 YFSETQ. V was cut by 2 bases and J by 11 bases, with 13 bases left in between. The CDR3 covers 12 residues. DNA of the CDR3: TGCGCCAGCAGCTTATGGGGCGAAACGGCTTTCTTT. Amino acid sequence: CASSLWGETAFF.

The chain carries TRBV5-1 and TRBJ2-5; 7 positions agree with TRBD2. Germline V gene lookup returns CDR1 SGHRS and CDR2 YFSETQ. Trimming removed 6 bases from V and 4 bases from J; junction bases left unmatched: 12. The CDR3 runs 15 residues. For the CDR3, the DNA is TGCGCCAGCACCGGGGGGAGGGTTCAGTCAGAGACCCAGTACTTC. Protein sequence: CASTGGRVQSETQYF.

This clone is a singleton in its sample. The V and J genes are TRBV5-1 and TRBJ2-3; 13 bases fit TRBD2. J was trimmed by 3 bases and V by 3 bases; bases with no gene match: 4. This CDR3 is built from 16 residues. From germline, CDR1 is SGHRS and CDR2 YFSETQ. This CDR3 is CASSSGLAGITDTQYF. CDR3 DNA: TGCGCCAGCAGCTCGGGACTAGCGGGGATTACAGATACGCAGTATTTT.

In DNA, the CDR3 is TGTGCCAGCAGCGTAACCGGGACAGCCGACTCCTACGAGCAGTACTTC. Its protein product is CASSVTGTADSYEQYF. V and J are TRBV9 and TRBJ2-7, with TRBD1 matching over 7 bases. Germline CDR1 SGDLS, CDR2 YYNGEE. J was trimmed by 0 bases and V by 1 base; bases with no gene match: 7. The CDR3 has 16 amino acids.

The CDR3 here is CASSLRQGFNEQYF. In DNA form, the CDR3 reads TGTGCCAGCAGCTTGCGACAGGGTTTTAACGAGCAGTACTTC. The V and J genes are TRBV5-5 and TRBJ2-7; 7 bases match TRBD1. The V segment lost 1 base and the J segment 5 bases; nucleotides outside the gene matches: 6. This CDR3 contains 14 residues. Germline assignment: CDR1 SGHKS and CDR2 YYEKEE (reference sequence).

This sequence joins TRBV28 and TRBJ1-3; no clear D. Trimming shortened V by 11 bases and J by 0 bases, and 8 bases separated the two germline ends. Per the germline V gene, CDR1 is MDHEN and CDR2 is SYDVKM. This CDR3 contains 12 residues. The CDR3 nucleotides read TGTGCCTCGAGAGTCTCTGGAAACACCATATATTTT. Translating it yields CASRVSGNTIYF.

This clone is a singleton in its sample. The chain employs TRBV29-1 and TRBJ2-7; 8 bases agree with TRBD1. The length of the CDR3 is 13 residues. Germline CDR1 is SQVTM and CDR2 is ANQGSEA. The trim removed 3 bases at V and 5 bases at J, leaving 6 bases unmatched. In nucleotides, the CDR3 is TGCAGCGTTGATGGGCAGGGGGCGAACGAGCAGTACTTC. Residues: CSVDGQGANEQYF.

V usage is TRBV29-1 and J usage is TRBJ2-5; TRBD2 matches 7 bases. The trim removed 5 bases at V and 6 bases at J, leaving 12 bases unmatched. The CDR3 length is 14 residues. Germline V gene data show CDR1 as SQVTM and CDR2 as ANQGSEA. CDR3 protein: CSVYDGAGRQTQYF. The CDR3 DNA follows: TGCAGCGTTTACGATGGAGCGGGGCGACAGACCCAGTACTTC. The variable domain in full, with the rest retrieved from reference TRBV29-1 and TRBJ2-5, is SAVISQKPSRDICQRGTSLTIQCQVDSQVTMMFWYRQQPGQSLTLIATANQGSEATYESGFVIDKFPISRPNLTFSTLTVSNMSPEDSSIYLCSVYDGAGRQTQYFGPGTRLLVL.

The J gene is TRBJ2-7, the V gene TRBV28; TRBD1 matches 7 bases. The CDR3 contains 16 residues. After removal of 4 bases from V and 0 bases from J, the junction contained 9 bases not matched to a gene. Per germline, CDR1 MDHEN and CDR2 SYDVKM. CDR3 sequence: CASSSHGTESSYEQYF. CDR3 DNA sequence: TGTGCCAGCAGTTCACACGGGACAGAAAGCTCCTACGAGCAGTACTTC. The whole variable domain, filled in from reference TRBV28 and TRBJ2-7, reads DVKVTQSSRYLVKRTGEKVFLECVQDMDHENMFWYRQDPGLGLRLIYFSYDVKMKEKGDIPEGYSVSREKKERFSLILESASTNQTSMYLCASSSHGTESSYEQYFGPGTRLTVT.

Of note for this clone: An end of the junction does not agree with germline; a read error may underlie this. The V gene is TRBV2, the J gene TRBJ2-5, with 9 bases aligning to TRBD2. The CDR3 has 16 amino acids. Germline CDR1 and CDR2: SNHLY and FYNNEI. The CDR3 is CASIEGKRGAQETQYF. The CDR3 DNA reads TGTGCCAGCATTGAAGGGAAGCGGGGGGCTCAAGAGACCCAGTACTTC.

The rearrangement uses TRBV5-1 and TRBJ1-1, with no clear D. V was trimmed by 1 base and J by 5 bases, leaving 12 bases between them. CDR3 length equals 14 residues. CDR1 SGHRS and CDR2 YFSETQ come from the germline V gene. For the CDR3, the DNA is TGCGCCAGCAGCTTGTCAGGCATCCGGACTGAAGCTTTCTTT. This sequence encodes CASSLSGIRTEAFF.

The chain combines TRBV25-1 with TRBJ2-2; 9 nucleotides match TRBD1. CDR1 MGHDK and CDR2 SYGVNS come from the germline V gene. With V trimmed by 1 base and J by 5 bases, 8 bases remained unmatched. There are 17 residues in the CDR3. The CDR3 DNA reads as TGTGCCAGCAGTGAATGGGGACAGGGAGGGCCTACCGGGGAGCTGTTTTTT. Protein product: CASSEWGQGGPTGELFF. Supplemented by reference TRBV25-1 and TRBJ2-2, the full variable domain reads EADIYQTPRYLVIGTGKKITLECSQTMGHDKMYWYQQDPGMELHLIHYSYGVNSTEKGDLSSESTVSRIRTEHFPLTLESARPSHTSQYLCASSEWGQGGPTGELFFGEGSRLTVL.

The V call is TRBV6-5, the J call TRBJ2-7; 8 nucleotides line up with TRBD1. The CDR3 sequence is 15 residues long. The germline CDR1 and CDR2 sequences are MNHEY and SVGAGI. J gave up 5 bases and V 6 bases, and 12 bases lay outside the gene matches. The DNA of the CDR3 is TGTGCCAGCAGCCCCTGGACAGGGAGTCTACACGAGCAGTACTTC. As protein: CASSPWTGSLHEQYF.

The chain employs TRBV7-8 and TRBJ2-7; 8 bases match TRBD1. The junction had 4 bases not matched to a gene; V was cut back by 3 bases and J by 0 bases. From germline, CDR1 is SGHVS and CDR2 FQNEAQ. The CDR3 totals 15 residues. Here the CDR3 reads CASSFDRGNSYEQYF. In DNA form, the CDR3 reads TGTGCCAGCAGCTTTGACAGGGGAAACTCCTACGAGCAGTACTTC.

CDR3 loop: CASSTLPGRTISSTDTQYF. CDR3 DNA: TGTGCCAGCAGCACTCTACCGGGACGGACTATCAGTAGCACAGATACGCAGTATTTT. V gene TRBV21-1 combines with J gene TRBJ2-3; the tabulated D call, TRBD2, remains unverified against the DNA. TRBV21-1 is a pseudogene. The CDR3 consists of 19 residues.

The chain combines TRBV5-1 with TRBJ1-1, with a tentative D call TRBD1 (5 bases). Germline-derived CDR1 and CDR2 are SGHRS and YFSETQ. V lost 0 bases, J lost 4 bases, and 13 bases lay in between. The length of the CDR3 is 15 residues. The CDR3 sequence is CASSLAVGGVTEAFF. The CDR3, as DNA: TGCGCCAGCAGCTTGGCCGTCGGAGGGGTCACTGAAGCTTTCTTT. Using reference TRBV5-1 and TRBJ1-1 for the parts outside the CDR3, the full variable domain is KAGVTQTPRYLIKTRGQQVTLSCSPISGHRSVSWYQQTPGQGLQFLFEYFSETQRNKGNFPGRFSGRQFSNSRSEMNVSTLELGDSALYLCASSLAVGGVTEAFFGQGTRLTVV.

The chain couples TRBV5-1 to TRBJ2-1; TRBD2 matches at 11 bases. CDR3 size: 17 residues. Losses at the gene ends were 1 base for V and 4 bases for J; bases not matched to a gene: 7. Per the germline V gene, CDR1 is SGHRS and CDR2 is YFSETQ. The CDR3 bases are TGCGCCAGCAGCTTGACCCGGACTAGCGGGCCTTACAATGAGCAGTTCTTC. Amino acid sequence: CASSLTRTSGPYNEQFF.

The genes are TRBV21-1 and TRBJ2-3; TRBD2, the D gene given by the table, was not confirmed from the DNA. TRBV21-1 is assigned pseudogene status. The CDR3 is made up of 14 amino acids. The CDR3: CASAVSGDTDTQYF. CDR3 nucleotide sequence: TGTGCCAGCGCTGTGAGCGGGGACACAGATACGCAGTATTTT.

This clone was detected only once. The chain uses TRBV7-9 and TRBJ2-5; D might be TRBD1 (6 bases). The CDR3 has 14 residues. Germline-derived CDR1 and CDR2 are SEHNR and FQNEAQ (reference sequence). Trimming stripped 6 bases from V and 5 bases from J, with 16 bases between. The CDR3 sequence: CASRAPGAGETQYF. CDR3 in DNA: TGTGCCAGCAGGGCCCCAGGGGCCGGCGAGACCCAGTACTTC.

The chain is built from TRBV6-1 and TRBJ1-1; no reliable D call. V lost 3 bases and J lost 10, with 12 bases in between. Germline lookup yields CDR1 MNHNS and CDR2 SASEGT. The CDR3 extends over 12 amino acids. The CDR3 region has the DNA TGTGCCAGCAGTGAGGGTCCGTGGAGAGCTTTCTTT. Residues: CASSEGPWRAFF.

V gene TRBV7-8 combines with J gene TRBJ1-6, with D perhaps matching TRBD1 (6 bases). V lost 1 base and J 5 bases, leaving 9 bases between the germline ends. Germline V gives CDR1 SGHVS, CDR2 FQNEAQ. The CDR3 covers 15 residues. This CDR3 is CASSLGTGNNSPLHF. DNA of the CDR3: TGTGCCAGCAGCTTAGGTACAGGGAATAATTCACCCCTCCACTTT.

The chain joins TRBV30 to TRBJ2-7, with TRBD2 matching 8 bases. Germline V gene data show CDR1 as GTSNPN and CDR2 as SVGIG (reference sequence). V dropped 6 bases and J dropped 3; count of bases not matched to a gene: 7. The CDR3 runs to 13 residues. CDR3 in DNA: TGTGCCTGTCGGGGGGGGACAAACTACGAGCAGTACTTC. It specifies CACRGGTNYEQYF. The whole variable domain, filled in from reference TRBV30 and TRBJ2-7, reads SQTIHQWPATLVQPVGSPLSLECTVEGTSNPNLYWYRQAAGRGLQLLFYSVGIGQISSEVPQNLSASRPQDRQFILSSKKLLLSDSGFYLCACRGGTNYEQYFGPGTRLTVT.

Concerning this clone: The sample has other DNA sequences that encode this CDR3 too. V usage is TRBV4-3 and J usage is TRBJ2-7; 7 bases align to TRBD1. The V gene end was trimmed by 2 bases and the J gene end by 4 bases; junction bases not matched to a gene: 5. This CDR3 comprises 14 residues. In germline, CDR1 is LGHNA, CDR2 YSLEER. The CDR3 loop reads CASSQRLQGYEQYF. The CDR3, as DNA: TGCGCCAGCAGCCAACGGCTACAGGGGTACGAGCAGTACTTC.

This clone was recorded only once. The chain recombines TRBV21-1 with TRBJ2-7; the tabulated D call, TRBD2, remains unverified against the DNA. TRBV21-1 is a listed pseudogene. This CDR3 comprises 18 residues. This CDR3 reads CASSKRASGGSRSYEQYF. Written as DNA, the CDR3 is TGTGCCAGCAGCAAAAGGGCTAGCGGGGGGTCACGATCCTACGAGCAGTACTTC.